This passage covers 28 T cell receptor beta chains from one sample sequenced in a study of blood T cell repertoires in COVID-19. TCRdb's copy holds only in-frame clones and misses some; the assay was immunoSEQ multiplex PCR. The repertoire holds some 130,000 clones, around 89% seen once, with roughly 2.9% in the top ten. Source material: peripheral blood. These receptors were obtained from a man in his fifties or sixties with active or convalescent COVID-19.

This clone has just a few counts. The J gene is TRBJ1-1, the V gene TRBV7-9; D gene ambiguous. The V gene lost 5 bases and the J gene lost 1 base, with 11 bases spanning the gap. The CDR3 runs 14 residues. Germline values: CDR1 SEHNR, CDR2 FQNEAQ (reference sequence). In DNA form, the CDR3 reads TGTGCCAGCAGCAAAGAAGGGAGGAACACTGAAGCTTTCTTT. This encodes CASSKEGRNTEAFF. Combining the CDR3 with reference TRBV7-9 and TRBJ1-1 gives the whole variable domain DTGVSQNPRHKITKRGQNVTFRCDPISEHNRLYWYRQTLGQGPEFLTYFQNEAQLEKSRLLSDRFSAERPKGSFSTLEIQRTEQGDSAMYLCASSKEGRNTEAFFGQGTRLTVV.

The chain has TRBV24-1 and TRBJ2-1; TRBD1 might be the D (6 bases). The CDR3 is made up of 16 amino acids. V lost 1 base to trimming and J lost 7 bases, with 16 bases between them. CDR1 and CDR2 (germline): KGHDR, SFDVKD. This CDR3 is CATSDLAAWGTNEQFF. CDR3 sequence (DNA): TGTGCCACCAGTGATTTAGCGGCCTGGGGGACAAATGAGCAGTTCTTC.

The chain uses TRBV28 and TRBJ2-4; 10 nucleotides agree with TRBD1. Looked up from germline, CDR1 is MDHEN and CDR2 is SYDVKM. The CDR3 extends over 16 amino acids. The V gene end was trimmed by 7 bases and the J gene end by 7 bases; junction bases not matched to a gene: 13. The CDR3 loop is CASTYPGTGVKNIQYF. CDR3 in DNA: TGTGCCAGCACTTACCCCGGGACAGGGGTTAAGAACATTCAGTACTTC.

The chain recombines TRBV4-2 with TRBJ2-5; possibly TRBD2 for D (6 bases). Trimming took off 2 bases at V and 1 base at J, with 11 bases between the two ends. CDR1 and CDR2 (germline): LGHNA, YNFKEQ. CDR3 length equals 15 residues. CDR3 protein: CASSQQLATQETQYF. CDR3 DNA sequence: TGTGCCAGCAGCCAACAACTAGCCACCCAAGAGACCCAGTACTTC.

The genes are TRBV6-4 and TRBJ2-1; 11 bases align to TRBD2. This CDR3 is built from 14 residues. Germline trimming cut 6 bases from V and 5 bases from J; bases unmatched to any gene: 3. The germline CDR1 and CDR2 sequences are MRHNA and SNTAGT. The CDR3, as DNA: TGTGCCAGCAGCATAGCGGGAGGGAACAATGAGCAGTTCTTC. Translating it yields CASSIAGGNNEQFF.

This clone is a singleton in its sample. This chain uses TRBV7-6 with TRBJ2-2, with TRBD1 matching over 7 bases. After removal of 4 bases from V and 0 bases from J, the junction contained 5 bases not matched to a gene. The CDR3 consists of 16 residues. The germline CDR1 and CDR2 sequences are SGHVS and FNYEAQ. The CDR3 bases are TGTGCCAGCAGCTCGTCCGGGACAGCGAACACCGGGGAGCTGTTTTTT. This gives the protein CASSSSGTANTGELFF.

The V call is TRBV27, the J call TRBJ1-4, with D possibly TRBD1 on 6 matching bases. Germline values: CDR1 MNHEY, CDR2 SMNVEV (reference sequence). The CDR3 spans 15 residues. V gave up 3 bases and J gave up 6 bases, with 14 bases separating them. CDR3 sequence (DNA): TGTGCCAGCAGTTTGGGGGCGGGTGGGGATGAAAAACTGTTTTTT. This codes for CASSLGAGGDEKLFF. Drawing the rest from reference TRBV27 and TRBJ1-4, the complete variable domain is EAQVTQNPRYLITVTGKKLTVTCSQNMNHEYMSWYRQDPGLGLRQIYYSMNVEVTDKGDVPEGYKVSRKEKRNFPLILESPSPNQTSLYFCASSLGAGGDEKLFFGSGTQLSVL.

The chain couples TRBV19 to TRBJ1-6, with TRBD1 identical over 7 bases. The length of the CDR3 is 16 residues. V shed 7 bases and J 0 bases; nucleotides not matched to a gene: 6. Germline CDR1 and CDR2: LNHDA and SQIVND (reference sequence). The CDR3 loop reads CASTLTGSSYNSPLHF. The CDR3 DNA sequence: TGTGCCAGTACCTTGACAGGGAGCTCCTATAATTCACCCCTCCACTTT. Drawing the rest from reference TRBV19 and TRBJ1-6, the complete variable domain is DGGITQSPKYLFRKEGQNVTLSCEQNLNHDAMYWYRQDPGQGLRLIYYSQIVNDFQKGDIAEGYSVSREKKESFPLTVTSAQKNPTAFYLCASTLTGSSYNSPLHFGNGTRLTVT.

This chain links TRBV6-5 with TRBJ2-2, with 7 nucleotides matching TRBD1. This CDR3 has 13 residues. The V gene's germline CDR1 is MNHEY and CDR2 SVGAGI. J gave up 7 bases and V 6 bases, and 5 bases lay outside the gene matches. CDR3 nucleotides: TGTGCCAGCAGGAGACAGGGTATCGGGGAGCTGTTTTTT. Its translation is CASRRQGIGELFF.

The chain carries TRBV5-4 and TRBJ1-3; D is unresolved. The CDR3 extends over 15 amino acids. The germline CDR1 and CDR2 sequences are SGHNT and YYREEE (reference sequence). V gave up 0 bases and J gave up 0 bases, with 7 bases separating them. The CDR3 loop is CASSLDFLSGNTIYF. DNA of the CDR3: TGTGCCAGCAGCTTGGACTTCCTCTCTGGAAACACCATATATTTT.

V usage is TRBV4-3 and J usage is TRBJ2-1; tentative D call: TRBD2 (5 bases). Germline V gene sequence: CDR1 LGHNA, CDR2 YSLEER. V shed 2 bases and J shed 10 bases, with 27 bases lying between them. CDR3 size: 18 residues. CDR3 sequence (DNA): TGCGCCAGCAGCCAAAACCCCCGCGGGCTGGGCTCCTCCGACGAGCAGTTCTTC. Translated: CASSQNPRGLGSSDEQFF.

V is TRBV5-1 and J is TRBJ2-3; 10 bases match TRBD1. J lost 1 base, V lost 2 bases, and 4 bases had no gene match. The germline CDR1 and CDR2 sequences are SGHRS and YFSETQ. This CDR3 has 16 amino acids. The CDR3 loop is CASSLPGTGGTDTQYF. For the CDR3, the DNA is TGCGCCAGCAGCTTACCCGGGACAGGGGGCACAGATACGCAGTATTTT.

This chain links TRBV6-2 or TRBV6-3 with TRBJ2-3; TRBD2 aligns across 7 bases. CDR3 size: 14 residues. Germline lookup yields CDR1 MNHEY and CDR2 SVGEGT. After removal of 6 bases from V and 0 bases from J, the junction contained 3 bases not matched to a gene. CDR3 amino acids: CASSFSGSTDTQYF. As DNA, the CDR3 is TGTGCCAGCAGCTTTAGCGGGAGCACAGATACGCAGTATTTT.

The chain employs TRBV7-9 and TRBJ2-1, with a possible D match to TRBD1 (5 bases). The germline CDR1 and CDR2 sequences are SEHNR and FQNEAQ (reference sequence). V was clipped by 5 bases and J by 6 bases, with 17 bases between them. CDR3 size: 15 residues. Here the CDR3 DNA reads TGTGCCAGCAGCGTCCAGGCCCATAGGGGCAATGAGCAGTTCTTC. Translation: CASSVQAHRGNEQFF.

This clone has only one observation. The V call is TRBV21-1, the J call TRBJ1-4; the DNA was not compared with TRBD1, the D call given in the table. TRBV21-1 is a pseudogene segment. The CDR3 extends over 17 amino acids. CDR3 in amino acids: CASSATRGVTTNEKLFF. CDR3 nucleotide sequence: TGTGCCAGCAGCGCCACCAGGGGGGTAACGACTAATGAAAAACTGTTTTTT.

The V gene is TRBV6-5, the J gene TRBJ1-5; 8 positions match TRBD1. Unmatched junction bases numbered 10, after V lost 6 bases and J lost 6 bases. The CDR3 totals 15 residues. The germline CDR1 and CDR2 sequences are MNHEY and SVGAGI. Written as DNA, the CDR3 is TGTGCCAGCAGCACAGGACAGGGCCGTGGTCAGCCCCAGCATTTT. Its protein product is CASSTGQGRGQPQHF.

The chain uses TRBV5-8 and TRBJ2-2; 7 bases are shared with TRBD2. Unmatched junction bases numbered 2, after V lost 5 bases and J lost 7 bases. Germline CDR1 reads SGHTS; CDR2 reads YDEGEE. The CDR3 is 12 amino acids. This CDR3 reads CASRRDYGELFF. CDR3 in DNA: TGTGCCAGCAGACGGGACTACGGGGAGCTGTTTTTT.

This chain's CDR3 is CASSRTGSNQPQHF. CDR3 DNA: TGTGCCAGCAGCAGGACAGGTAGCAATCAGCCCCAGCATTTT. The chain couples TRBV7-2 to TRBJ1-5, with TRBD1 matching over 7 bases. This CDR3 region has 14 residues. Germline V gene lookup returns CDR1 SGHTA and CDR2 FQGNSA. V shed 5 bases and J 0 bases; nucleotides not matched to a gene: 1.

This clone was counted only a few times. The V gene is TRBV7-9, the J gene TRBJ1-1; TRBD1 might be the D (6 bases). V was cut by 1 base and J by 11 bases, with 23 bases left in between. The length of the CDR3 is 16 residues. Germline values: CDR1 SEHNR, CDR2 FQNEAQ (reference sequence). The CDR3 bases are TGTGCCAGCAGCTTAGGGGGACACTATGACGGACCACGGGCTTTCTTT. Translating it yields CASSLGGHYDGPRAFF.

The chain links TRBV6-2 or TRBV6-3 to TRBJ2-3; 8 bases map to TRBD2. After removal of 5 bases from V and 7 bases from J, the junction contained 11 bases not matched to a gene. Per the germline V gene, CDR1 is MNHEY and CDR2 is SVGEGT. The length of the CDR3 is 15 residues. CDR3 coding DNA: TGTGCCAGCAGTGTCGGGGGGGGCGGGAGTCATACGCAGTATTTT. This encodes CASSVGGGGSHTQYF.

The chain links TRBV28 to TRBJ2-3, with D perhaps TRBD2 (5 bases). This CDR3 is 15 amino acids long. The germline gives CDR1 MDHEN, CDR2 SYDVKM. Trimming pared 2 bases from V and 0 bases from J, leaving 9 bases between. CDR3 sequence reads: CASSLGRGSTDTQYF. The CDR3 DNA reads as TGTGCCAGCAGTTTAGGTCGCGGGAGCACAGATACGCAGTATTTT.

The chain uses TRBV24-1 and TRBJ2-5; D is possibly TRBD2 (6 bases). This CDR3 is 16 amino acids long. The germline V and J ends were trimmed by 5 bases and 4 bases, with 19 bases remaining between them. Germline assignment: CDR1 KGHDR and CDR2 SFDVKD. The CDR3 DNA is TGTGCCACCAGTGCCGCCGCGAACGGGAGAGGAGAGACCCAGTACTTC. It translates to CATSAAANGRGETQYF.

The chain has TRBV24-1 and TRBJ1-1; D is possibly TRBD1 (5 bases). The V end was cut by 4 bases, the J end by 1 base, with 9 bases between. Per germline, CDR1 KGHDR and CDR2 SFDVKD. CDR3 size: 14 residues. CDR3 region: CATSDTDRNTEAFF. In nucleotides, the CDR3 is TGTGCCACCAGTGACACTGACAGGAACACTGAAGCTTTCTTT.

The V and J genes are TRBV2 and TRBJ2-2; 7 nucleotides agree with TRBD2. This CDR3 comprises 13 residues. V lost 7 bases and J lost 7; bases outside the gene matches: 6. The germline V gene has CDR1 SNHLY and CDR2 FYNNEI. In DNA, the CDR3 is TGTGCCAGCAAGTGGCGGGGGTTCGGGGAGCTGTTTTTT. It translates to CASKWRGFGELFF.

In the case of this clone: Distinct nucleotide sequences in the sample also encode this CDR3. V is TRBV6-2 or TRBV6-3 and J is TRBJ2-7, with D hard to call. Trimming left V 2 bases short and J 3 bases short, with 2 bases between. Germline V CDR1 and CDR2: MNHEY, SVGEGT. The CDR3 has 11 residues. The CDR3 bases are TGTGCCAGCAGTTACCGCTACGAGCAGTACTTC. This encodes CASSYRYEQYF.

The rearrangement uses TRBV2 and TRBJ2-4, with D possibly being TRBD2 (5 bases). There are 15 residues in the CDR3. Germline V gene lookup returns CDR1 SNHLY and CDR2 FYNNEI. Trimming took off 6 bases at V and 5 bases at J, with 17 bases between the two ends. For the CDR3, the DNA is TGTGCCAGCAGGGTCCGGGCGGGCCAAGAAAACATTCAGTACTTC. Amino acid sequence: CASRVRAGQENIQYF. Full variable domain (missing parts from reference TRBV2 and TRBJ2-4): EPEVTQTPSHQVTQMGQEVILRCVPISNHLYFYWYRQILGQKVEFLVSFYNNEISEKSEIFDDQFSVERPDGSNFTLKIRSTKLEDSAMYFCASRVRAGQENIQYFGAGTRLSVL.

The chain is built from TRBV2 and TRBJ1-2; D unclear. Germline V gene lookup returns CDR1 SNHLY and CDR2 FYNNEI. V lost 4 bases, J lost 4 bases, and 7 bases lay in between. The CDR3 consists of 12 residues. CDR3 residues: CASSVESYGYTF. CDR3 nucleotides: TGTGCCAGCAGTGTTGAGAGCTATGGCTACACCTTC.

Note on this clone: One junction end does not reproduce the germline sequence, and a read error may be involved. The rearrangement uses TRBV20-1 and TRBJ1-1, with TRBD1 matching 7 bases. The germline gives CDR1 DFQATT, CDR2 SNEGSKA (reference sequence). This CDR3 region has 10 residues. CDR3 sequence: CSARGGTDLF. The CDR3 coding sequence is TGCAGTGCTAGAGGCGGGACAGACCTTTTT.